This T cell receptor (beta chain) was captured by sequencing in a study of cytomegalovirus exposure and HLA in healthy donors. CDR1 is MDHEN and CDR2 is SYDVKM in the germline V gene. This CDR3 has 15 residues. Trimming shortened V by 4 bases and J by 4 bases, and 14 bases separated the two germline ends. Of note for this clone: Its antigen is unknown.

Study results and limitations: Most subjects had HLA-A and HLA-B alleles reportedly predicted accurately by TCR beta sequences. The productive fraction for most TCR beta V segments was about 87% or about 30% in an earlier analysis. A later analysis revealed that TCR association rates differed between HLA loci, peaking at DRB1 and bottoming out at HLA-C.

The PCR was carried out with 60 Vbeta primers and 13 Jbeta primers. Measured with immunoSEQ multiplex PCR; TCRdb has only the in-frame clones, and not every one. The repertoire holds around 87,000 clones, with around 75% as singletons. Sequencing was done on a sample of PBMCs. V is TRBV28 and J is TRBJ1-3, with D perhaps TRBD1 (6 bases). The sequence was collected from a man aged 35 to 55 in good health and CMV-seronegative. DNA for the CDR3: TGTGCCAGCAGTTCCCATCCAGGGGACGGAAACACCATATATTTT. Translated, it gives CASSSHPGDGNTIYF. Together with reference TRBV28 and TRBJ1-3, the CDR3 gives the full variable domain: DVKVTQSSRYLVKRTGEKVFLECVQDMDHENMFWYRQDPGLGLRLIYFSYDVKMKEKGDIPEGYSVSREKKERFSLILESASTNQTSMYLCASSSHPGDGNTIYFGEGSWLTVV.